This passage covers 28 T cell receptor beta chains from one sample sequenced in a study of blood T cell repertoires in COVID-19. Assay: immunoSEQ multiplex PCR; the TCRdb copy retains only in-frame clones and omits some. The data contain roughly 200,000 clones, approximately 81% of them singletons. Sequenced input: PBMCs or T cells enriched from blood (not recorded which). The receptors shown here come from a man aged 40-49 years who had recovered from COVID-19.

The chain has TRBV28 and TRBJ1-1; maybe TRBD1 (6 bases). V was trimmed by 2 bases and J by 9 bases, leaving 10 bases between them. Germline CDR1 and CDR2: MDHEN and SYDVKM. The CDR3 extends over 12 amino acids. CDR3 nucleotides: TGTGCCAGCAGTTTAATAACAGGGAAAGCTTTCTTT. It specifies CASSLITGKAFF.

This chain connects TRBV7-8 to TRBJ2-3, with a possible D match to TRBD2 (6 bases). From germline, CDR1 is SGHVS and CDR2 FQNEAQ. The V and J ends lost 5 bases and 2 bases respectively, with 17 bases between them. The CDR3 has 16 amino acids. The CDR3 DNA sequence: TGTGCCAGCAGCCCGTGGGGGGATTTGGACACAGATACGCAGTATTTT. Amino acids: CASSPWGDLDTDTQYF.

This sequence joins TRBV10-3 and TRBJ1-1; TRBD1 agrees at 7 bases. In germline, CDR1 is ENHRY, CDR2 SYGVKD. Trimming took 3 bases from V and 7 from J; bases not matched to a gene: 11. The CDR3 spans 15 residues. The CDR3 loop reads CAISELPDRTNEAFF. CDR3 DNA sequence: TGTGCCATCAGTGAACTCCCGGACAGGACCAATGAAGCTTTCTTT.

The rearrangement joins TRBV2 to TRBJ2-3; 7 bases align to TRBD1. The V gene end was trimmed by 4 bases and the J gene end by 4 bases; junction bases not matched to a gene: 8. The germline V gene has CDR1 SNHLY and CDR2 FYNNEI. The CDR3 runs to 15 residues. The CDR3 sequence is CASSAQGSTADTQYF. CDR3 DNA sequence: TGTGCCAGCAGTGCACAGGGGTCTACCGCAGATACGCAGTATTTT.

Details on this clone: The sample has other DNA sequences that encode this CDR3 too. V gene TRBV2 combines with J gene TRBJ2-7; tentatively, D is TRBD1 (6 bases). V lost 2 bases to trimming and J lost 3 bases, with 11 bases between them. The CDR3 spans 14 residues. The germline V gene has CDR1 SNHLY and CDR2 FYNNEI. The CDR3 bases are TGTGCCAGCAGTGAATTGGGGGCCGGCTACGAGCAGTACTTC. Its protein product is CASSELGAGYEQYF.

This rearrangement joins TRBV19 to TRBJ2-7, with TRBD2 as a possible D gene (5 bases). The germline V gene has CDR1 LNHDA and CDR2 SQIVND (reference sequence). Trimming left V 1 base short and J 4 bases short, with 11 bases between. The CDR3 loop spans 14 amino acids. CDR3 coding DNA: TGTGCCAGTAGTATAGGCGGGCTACCGTACGAGCAGTACTTC. Its translation: CASSIGGLPYEQYF.

The J gene is TRBJ2-1, the V gene TRBV7-9, with TRBD2 matching over 13 bases. The CDR3 loop spans 18 amino acids. CDR1 and CDR2 (germline): SEHNR, FQNEAQ (reference sequence). V lost 5 bases to trimming and J lost 4 bases; unmatched junction nucleotides: 11. In DNA, the CDR3 is TGTGCCAGCAGCGCCACACCCCCGGGACTAGCGGGGTACAATGAGCAGTTCTTC. Translation gives CASSATPPGLAGYNEQFF.

This clone was picked up a small number of times. The J gene is TRBJ1-2, the V gene TRBV29-1; D possibly corresponds to TRBD1 (6 bases). The germline CDR1 and CDR2 sequences are SQVTM and ANQGSEA. Trimming left V 3 bases short and J 2 bases short, with 7 bases between. This CDR3 has 12 amino acids. This chain's CDR3 is CSVEDSNYGYTF. As DNA, the CDR3 is TGCAGCGTTGAGGACAGCAACTATGGCTACACCTTC.

This chain connects TRBV4-1 to TRBJ2-1; 9 nucleotides line up with TRBD2. The CDR3 length is 17 residues. The V gene's germline CDR1 is MGHRA and CDR2 YSYEKL. V trimming: 4 bases; J trimming: 1 base; junction bases outside the gene matches: 8. The CDR3 region has the DNA TGCGCCAGCAGCCTTATACCGACTAGCGGATCCTACAATGAGCAGTTCTTC. This encodes CASSLIPTSGSYNEQFF.

The chain uses TRBV19 and TRBJ2-2; 8 bases fit TRBD2. This CDR3 is 14 amino acids long. Germline CDR1 LNHDA, CDR2 SQIVND (reference sequence). J gave up 4 bases and V 5 bases, and 3 bases lay outside the gene matches. CDR3 protein: CASSEREITGELFF. The CDR3 DNA is TGTGCCAGTAGTGAGCGGGAGATCACCGGGGAGCTGTTTTTT.

The genes are TRBV30 and TRBJ1-5; TRBD1 aligns across 10 bases. Trimming took 2 bases from V and 7 from J; bases not matched to a gene: 5. Germline V CDR1 and CDR2: GTSNPN, SVGIG (reference sequence). CDR3 length: 14 amino acids. The CDR3: CAWSRTGGLQPQHF. CDR3 nucleotide sequence: TGTGCCTGGAGTCGGACAGGGGGTTTACAGCCCCAGCATTTT. Drawing the rest from reference TRBV30 and TRBJ1-5, the complete variable domain is SQTIHQWPATLVQPVGSPLSLECTVEGTSNPNLYWYRQAAGRGLQLLFYSVGIGQISSEVPQNLSASRPQDRQFILSSKKLLLSDSGFYLCAWSRTGGLQPQHFGDGTRLSIL.

J is TRBJ1-1 and V is TRBV6-4; D not certain. The CDR3 extends over 13 amino acids. In germline, CDR1 is MRHNA, CDR2 SNTAGT. Trimming pared 6 bases from V and 0 bases from J, leaving 8 bases between. The CDR3 reads CASSPGVNTEAFF. The DNA of the CDR3 is TGTGCCAGCAGCCCGGGAGTGAACACTGAAGCTTTCTTT.

V is TRBV5-6 and J is TRBJ1-1; the D gene is possibly TRBD1 (5 bases). The length of the CDR3 is 14 residues. Trimming took 0 bases from V and 11 from J, leaving 17 bases between them. Germline-derived CDR1 and CDR2 are SGHDT and YYEEEE. The CDR3 coding sequence is TGTGCCAGCAGCTTGGTACAGGCACTACCTCAGGCTTTCTTT. Its protein is CASSLVQALPQAFF.

The V call is TRBV30, the J call TRBJ1-1; 7 bases line up with TRBD1. The CDR3 consists of 14 residues. Looked up from germline, CDR1 is GTSNPN and CDR2 is SVGIG (reference sequence). V lost 0 bases to trimming and J lost 1 base; unmatched junction nucleotides: 2. CDR3 coding DNA: TGTGCCTGGAGTGTAGGGGGCGCGAACACTGAAGCTTTCTTT. Amino acid sequence: CAWSVGGANTEAFF.

The rearrangement uses TRBV7-3 and TRBJ2-1; a possible D gene is TRBD2 (6 bases). Trimming stripped 0 bases from V and 0 bases from J, with 15 bases between. The CDR3 spans 18 residues. The germline V gene has CDR1 SGHTA and CDR2 FQGTGA. CDR3 nucleotides: TGTGCCAGCAGCTTAACAGCGGGCGCCCCAAGCTCCTACAATGAGCAGTTCTTC. Its protein product is CASSLTAGAPSSYNEQFF.

The rearrangement links TRBV28 to TRBJ2-3, with D possibly being TRBD1 (5 bases). This CDR3 is built from 19 residues. V dropped 4 bases and J dropped 0 bases, with 23 bases sitting between them. Germline CDR1 is MDHEN and CDR2 is SYDVKM. The CDR3 protein is CASSWGRVDEDSSTDTQYF. The CDR3 DNA reads as TGTGCCAGCAGTTGGGGCCGTGTAGACGAGGATTCTAGCACAGATACGCAGTATTTT.

The chain combines TRBV3-1 (or the pseudogene TRBV3-2) with TRBJ2-7, with 9 nucleotides matching TRBD2. J lost 2 bases, V lost 2 bases, and 4 bases had no gene match. CDR3 length: 15 residues. Germline assignment: CDR1 LGHDT and CDR2 YNNKEL (reference sequence). CDR3 in amino acids: CASSQQAGGAYEQYF. The CDR3 region has the DNA TGTGCCAGCAGCCAACAGGCGGGGGGGGCCTACGAGCAGTACTTC.

Worth noting for this clone: Other DNA sequences in the same sample also yield this CDR3. The rearrangement joins TRBV18 to TRBJ1-1; D remains ambiguous. The CDR3 length is 13 residues. Germline V CDR1 and CDR2: KGHSH, LQKENI. Trimming shortened V by 3 bases and J by 1 base, and 6 bases separated the two germline ends. Written as DNA, the CDR3 is TGTGCCAGCTCACCTACCAGGAACACTGAAGCTTTCTTT. This encodes CASSPTRNTEAFF.

The chain recombines TRBV4-3 with TRBJ1-4; D ambiguous. The germline gives CDR1 LGHNA, CDR2 YSLEER. The germline V and J ends were trimmed by 6 bases and 0 bases, with 11 bases remaining between them. The CDR3 spans 15 residues. The CDR3 sequence is CASSQIGTTNEKLFF. CDR3 bases: TGCGCCAGCAGTCAAATCGGGACAACTAATGAAAAACTGTTTTTT.

CDR3 sequence (DNA): TGTGCCAGTAGCCTTATGGGAGGCAGGGACCCCTACGAGCAGTACTTC. Translated: CASSLMGGRDPYEQYF. The J gene is TRBJ2-7, the V gene TRBV19; D possibly corresponds to TRBD2 (6 bases). The CDR3 has 16 residues. Germline CDR1 and CDR2: LNHDA and SQIVND (reference sequence). Trimming removed 6 bases at V and 2 bases at J, with 20 bases between.

This clone was counted once. The J gene is TRBJ2-3, the V gene TRBV2; 8 bases are shared with TRBD2. Germline loops: CDR1 SNHLY, CDR2 FYNNEI. Losses at the gene ends were 8 bases for V and 4 bases for J; bases not matched to a gene: 8. The CDR3 contains 14 residues. For the CDR3, the DNA is TGTGCCAGCCGTAGCGGGATAAGCCCAGATACGCAGTATTTT. Amino acids: CASRSGISPDTQYF.

A single count supports this clone. The rearrangement joins TRBV7-9 to TRBJ2-7; D is unresolved. Trimming pared 5 bases from V and 3 bases from J, leaving 11 bases between. Germline loops: CDR1 SEHNR, CDR2 FQNEAQ (reference sequence). This CDR3 contains 13 residues. The CDR3 nucleotides are TGTGCCAGCAGCCCTCAGAGGCACTACGAGCAGTACTTC. Protein product: CASSPQRHYEQYF.

The chain carries TRBV9 and TRBJ1-2; D gene uncertain. CDR3 length: 14 residues. The germline V gene has CDR1 SGDLS and CDR2 YYNGEE. Trimming shortened V by 0 bases and J by 6 bases, and 12 bases separated the two germline ends. CDR3 in amino acids: CASSVDLLSHGYTF. DNA of the CDR3: TGTGCCAGCAGCGTAGATCTGTTAAGCCATGGCTACACCTTC.

This clone was found a few times. The V and J genes are TRBV7-3 and TRBJ1-2; D is perhaps TRBD1 (6 bases). The V end was cut by 0 bases, the J end by 4 bases, with 21 bases between. Germline V gives CDR1 SGHTA, CDR2 FQGTGA. The CDR3 contains 18 residues. CDR3: CASSLTAQGPAICYGYTF. Written as DNA, the CDR3 is TGTGCCAGCAGCTTAACGGCTCAGGGGCCCGCTATATGCTATGGCTACACCTTC.

This clone was recorded only once. V is TRBV30 and J is TRBJ1-1; weak D call: TRBD1 (6 bases). The germline V and J ends were trimmed by 4 bases and 0 bases, with 12 bases remaining between them. Germline V CDR1 and CDR2: GTSNPN, SVGIG (reference sequence). This CDR3 is 14 amino acids long. In nucleotides, the CDR3 is TGTGCCTGGACACCCGGGACACTGAACACTGAAGCTTTCTTT. Protein sequence: CAWTPGTLNTEAFF.

This chain joins TRBV10-3 and TRBJ1-1; D remains unclear. This CDR3 region has 13 residues. Looked up from germline, CDR1 is ENHRY and CDR2 is SYGVKD. With 6 bases removed from V and 0 bases from J, the gap between germline ends came to 8 bases. CDR3 in amino acids: CAISDNLNTEAFF. DNA of the CDR3: TGTGCCATCAGCGACAACCTGAACACTGAAGCTTTCTTT.

The chain joins TRBV25-1 to TRBJ1-5; D uncertain. In germline, CDR1 is MGHDK, CDR2 SYGVNS. V was trimmed by 3 bases and J by 2 bases, leaving 17 bases between them. The CDR3 runs 17 residues. The CDR3 DNA sequence: TGTGCCAGCAGTGATCTACCCCCCAGCCGGGGCAATCAGCCCCAGCATTTT. It codes for CASSDLPPSRGNQPQHF. The full variable domain, with the rest looked up from reference TRBV25-1 and TRBJ1-5, is EADIYQTPRYLVIGTGKKITLECSQTMGHDKMYWYQQDPGMELHLIHYSYGVNSTEKGDLSSESTVSRIRTEHFPLTLESARPSHTSQYLCASSDLPPSRGNQPQHFGDGTRLSIL.

The V gene is TRBV30, the J gene TRBJ1-5; D is ambiguous. V lost 1 base to trimming and J lost 5 bases, with 6 bases between them. CDR1 is GTSNPN, CDR2 SVGIG, per germline (reference sequence). The length of the CDR3 is 12 residues. CDR3 nucleotide sequence: TGTGCCTGGAGTGCTGTAGATCAGCCCCAGCATTTT. This sequence encodes CAWSAVDQPQHF.